Here is one TCR beta chain with its context. The repertoire was sequenced with immunoSEQ multiplex PCR; TCRdb's copy has only in-frame clones and lacks some. The sample shows about 100,000 clones, 90% to 95% of them seen only once. This CDR3 is built from 14 residues. Trimming cost V 5 bases and J 5 bases; bases outside gene matches: 4. CDR1 SGHAT and CDR2 FQNNGV come from the germline V gene. This entry comes from a study of T cell changes during pregnancy in multiple sclerosis. This receptor was identified in a female donor with multiple sclerosis, enrolled in a pregnancy study. V is TRBV11-2 and J is TRBJ1-4, with 8 bases matching TRBD1. This specimen consisted of peripheral blood, obtained before pregnancy. CDR3 amino acids: CASSEQGVNEKLFF. CDR3 bases: TGTGCCAGCAGCGAACAGGGGGTGAATGAAAAACTGTTTTTT.